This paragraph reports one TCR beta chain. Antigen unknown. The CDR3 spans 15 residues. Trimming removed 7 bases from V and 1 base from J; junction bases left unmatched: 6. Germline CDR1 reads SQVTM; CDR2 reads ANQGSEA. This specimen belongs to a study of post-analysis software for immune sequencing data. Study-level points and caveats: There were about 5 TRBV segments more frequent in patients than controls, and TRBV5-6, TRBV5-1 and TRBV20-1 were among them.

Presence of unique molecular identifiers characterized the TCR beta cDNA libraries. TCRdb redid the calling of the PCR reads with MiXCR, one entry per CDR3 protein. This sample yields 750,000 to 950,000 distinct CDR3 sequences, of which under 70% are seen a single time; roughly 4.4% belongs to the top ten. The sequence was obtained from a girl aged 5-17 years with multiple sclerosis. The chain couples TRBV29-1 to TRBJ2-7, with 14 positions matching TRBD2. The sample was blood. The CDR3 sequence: CSGTGTSGGSYEQYF. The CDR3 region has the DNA TGCAGCGGGACCGGGACTAGCGGGGGTTCCTACGAGCAGTACTTC.